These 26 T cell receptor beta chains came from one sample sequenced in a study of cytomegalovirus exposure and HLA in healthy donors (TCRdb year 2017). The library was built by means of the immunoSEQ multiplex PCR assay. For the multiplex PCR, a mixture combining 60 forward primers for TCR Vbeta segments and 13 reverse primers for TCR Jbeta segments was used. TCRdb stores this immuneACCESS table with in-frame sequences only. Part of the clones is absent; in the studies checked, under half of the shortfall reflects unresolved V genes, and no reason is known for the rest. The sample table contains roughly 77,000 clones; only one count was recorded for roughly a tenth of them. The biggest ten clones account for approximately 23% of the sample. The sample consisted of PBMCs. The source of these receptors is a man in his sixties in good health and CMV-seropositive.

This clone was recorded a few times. The CDR3 DNA reads TGTGCCATCAAGGGGACAGGGATCAACAATGAGCAGTTCTTC. This codes for CAIKGTGINNEQFF. The chain links TRBV10-3 to TRBJ2-1; TRBD1 aligns across 9 bases. The CDR3 has 14 amino acids. Germline CDR1 and CDR2: ENHRY and SYGVKD. V dropped 7 bases and J dropped 5; count of bases not matched to a gene: 6.

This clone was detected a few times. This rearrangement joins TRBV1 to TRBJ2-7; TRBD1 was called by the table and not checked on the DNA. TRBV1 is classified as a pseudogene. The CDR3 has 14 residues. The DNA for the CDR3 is TGCACCAGCCCGTCGACAGCCCTCTCCTACGAGCAGTACGTC. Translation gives CTSPSTALSYEQYV.

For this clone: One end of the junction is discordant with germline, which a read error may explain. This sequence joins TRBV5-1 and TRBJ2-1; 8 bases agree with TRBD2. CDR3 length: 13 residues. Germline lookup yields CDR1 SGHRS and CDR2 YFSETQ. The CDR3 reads CASAFLAGNEQFF. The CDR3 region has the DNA TGTGCCAGCGCTTTTTTAGCGGGGAATGAGCAGTTCTTC.

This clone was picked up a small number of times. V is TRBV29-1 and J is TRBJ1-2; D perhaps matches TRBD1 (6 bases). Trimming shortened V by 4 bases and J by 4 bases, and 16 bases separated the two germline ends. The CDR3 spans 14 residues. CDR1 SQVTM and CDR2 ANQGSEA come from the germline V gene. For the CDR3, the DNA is TGCAGCGTTGGGGCAGTGGACAGAGCCTATGGCTACACCTTC. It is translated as CSVGAVDRAYGYTF.

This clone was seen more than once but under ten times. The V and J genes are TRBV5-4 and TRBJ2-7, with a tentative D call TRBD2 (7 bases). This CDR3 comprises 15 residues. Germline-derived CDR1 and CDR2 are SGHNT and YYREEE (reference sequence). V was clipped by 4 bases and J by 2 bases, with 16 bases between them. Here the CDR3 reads CASSPDGGRAYEQYV. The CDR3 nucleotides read TGTGCCAGCAGCCCGGACGGGGGGCGGGCCTACGAGCAGTACGTC.

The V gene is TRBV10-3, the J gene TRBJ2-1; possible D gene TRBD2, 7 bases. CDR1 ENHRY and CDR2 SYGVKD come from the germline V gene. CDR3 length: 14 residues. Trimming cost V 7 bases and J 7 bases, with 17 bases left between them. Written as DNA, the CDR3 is TGTGCCATCACAGTTGGGGGGGCCTTGAATGAGCAGTTCTTC. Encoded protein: CAITVGGALNEQFF.

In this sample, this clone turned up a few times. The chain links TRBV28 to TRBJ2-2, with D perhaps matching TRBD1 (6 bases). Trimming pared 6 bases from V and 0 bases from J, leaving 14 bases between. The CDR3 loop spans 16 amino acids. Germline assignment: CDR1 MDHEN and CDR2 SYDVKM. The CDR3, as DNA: TGTGCCAGCAGGCCAACCGGGACAACGAACACCGGGGAGCTGTTTTTT. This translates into CASRPTGTTNTGELFF.

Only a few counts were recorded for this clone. The CDR3 spells CASSPSLAGGTGELFF. The CDR3 coding sequence is TGTGCCAGCAGCCCGAGTCTAGCGGGAGGTACCGGGGAGCTGTTTTTT. The chain employs TRBV7-6 and TRBJ2-2, with TRBD2 identical over 11 bases. CDR3 length: 16 residues. Germline CDR1 reads SGHVS; CDR2 reads FNYEAQ. Unmatched junction bases numbered 7, after V lost 5 bases and J lost 5 bases.

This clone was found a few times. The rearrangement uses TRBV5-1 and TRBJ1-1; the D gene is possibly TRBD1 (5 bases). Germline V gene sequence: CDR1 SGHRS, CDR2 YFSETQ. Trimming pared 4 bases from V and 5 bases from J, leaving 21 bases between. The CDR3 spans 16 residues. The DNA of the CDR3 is TGCGCCAGCAGCCCAAATACGGCAGGGCGCGGAACTGAAGCTTTCTTT. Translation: CASSPNTAGRGTEAFF.

The CDR3 protein is CAWTPLGQGFEKLFF. In DNA form, the CDR3 reads TGTGCCTGGACCCCATTAGGCCAGGGGTTTGAAAAACTGTTTTTT. The gene calls are TRBV30 and TRBJ1-4, with D tentatively TRBD1 (6 bases). From germline, CDR1 is GTSNPN and CDR2 SVGIG (reference sequence). The CDR3 is 15 amino acids. Trimming removed 4 bases at V and 7 bases at J, with 19 bases between. Using reference TRBV30 and TRBJ1-4 for the parts outside the CDR3, the full variable domain is SQTIHQWPATLVQPVGSPLSLECTVEGTSNPNLYWYRQAAGRGLQLLFYSVGIGQISSEVPQNLSASRPQDRQFILSSKKLLLSDSGFYLCAWTPLGQGFEKLFFGSGTQLSVL.

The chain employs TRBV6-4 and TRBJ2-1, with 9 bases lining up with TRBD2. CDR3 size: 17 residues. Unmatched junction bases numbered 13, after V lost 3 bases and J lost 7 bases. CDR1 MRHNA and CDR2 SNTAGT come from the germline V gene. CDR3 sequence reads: CASSDSASGEGGNEQFF. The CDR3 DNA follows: TGTGCCAGCAGTGATTCGGCTAGCGGGGAAGGAGGGAATGAGCAGTTCTTC.

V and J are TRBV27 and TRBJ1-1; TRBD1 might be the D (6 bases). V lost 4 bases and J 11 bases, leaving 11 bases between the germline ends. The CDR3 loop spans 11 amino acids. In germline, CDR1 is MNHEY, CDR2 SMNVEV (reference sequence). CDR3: CASSSSGAAFF. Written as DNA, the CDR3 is TGTGCCAGCAGTTCCTCAGGGGCGGCTTTCTTT.

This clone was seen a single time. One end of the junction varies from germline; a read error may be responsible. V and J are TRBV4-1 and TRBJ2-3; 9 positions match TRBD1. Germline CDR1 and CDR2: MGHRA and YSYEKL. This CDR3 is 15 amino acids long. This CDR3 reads CASSQSTGGLDMQYF. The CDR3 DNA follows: TGCGCCAGCAGCCAGAGTACAGGGGGCCTTGATATGCAGTATTTT.

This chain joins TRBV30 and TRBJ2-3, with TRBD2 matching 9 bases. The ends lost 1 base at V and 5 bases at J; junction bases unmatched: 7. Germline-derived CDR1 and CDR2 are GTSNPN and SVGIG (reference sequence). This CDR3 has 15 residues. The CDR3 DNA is TGTGCCTGGAGTGGTTTAGCGGGGGTGGTAGATACGCAGTATTTT. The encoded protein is CAWSGLAGVVDTQYF.

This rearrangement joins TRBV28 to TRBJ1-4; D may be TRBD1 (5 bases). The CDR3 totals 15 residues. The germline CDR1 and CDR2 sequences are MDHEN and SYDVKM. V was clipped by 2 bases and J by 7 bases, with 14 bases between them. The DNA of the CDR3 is TGTGCCAGCAGTTTACTCGGGGGGTTCGGTGAAAAACTGTTTTTT. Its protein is CASSLLGGFGEKLFF.

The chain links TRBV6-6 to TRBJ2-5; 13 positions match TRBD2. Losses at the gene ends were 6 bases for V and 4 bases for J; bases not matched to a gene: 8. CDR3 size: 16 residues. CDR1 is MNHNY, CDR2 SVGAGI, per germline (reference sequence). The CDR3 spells CASRKTSGGAGETQYF. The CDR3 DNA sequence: TGTGCCAGCAGAAAAACTAGCGGGGGGGCCGGAGAGACCCAGTACTTC.

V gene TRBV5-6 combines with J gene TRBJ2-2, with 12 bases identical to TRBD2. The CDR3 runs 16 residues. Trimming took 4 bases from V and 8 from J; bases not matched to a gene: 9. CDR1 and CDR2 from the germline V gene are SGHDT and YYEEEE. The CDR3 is CASSRFRLAGVGELFF. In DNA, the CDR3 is TGTGCCAGCAGCCGTTTCCGACTAGCGGGAGTGGGGGAGCTGTTTTTT.

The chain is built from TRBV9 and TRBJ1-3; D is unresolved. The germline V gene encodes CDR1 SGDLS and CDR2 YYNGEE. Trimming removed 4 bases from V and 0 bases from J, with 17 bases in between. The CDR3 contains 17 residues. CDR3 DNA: TGTGCCAGCAGCCCCGGTAGTACGGCAGGCTCTGGAAACACCATATATTTT. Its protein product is CASSPGSTAGSGNTIYF.

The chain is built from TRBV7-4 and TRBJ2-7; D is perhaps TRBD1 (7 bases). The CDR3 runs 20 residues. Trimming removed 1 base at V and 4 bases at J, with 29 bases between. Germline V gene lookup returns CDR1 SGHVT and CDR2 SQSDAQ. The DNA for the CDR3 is TGTGCCAGCAGCTTAGGAAGGGGACAGATGGGACCTCAGGAGGGGTACGAGCAGTACTTC. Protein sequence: CASSLGRGQMGPQEGYEQYF.

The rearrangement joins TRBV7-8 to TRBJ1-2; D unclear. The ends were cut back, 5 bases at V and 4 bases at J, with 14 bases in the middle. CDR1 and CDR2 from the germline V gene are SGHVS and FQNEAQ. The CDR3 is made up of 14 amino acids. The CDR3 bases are TGTGCCAGCAGCGGATTAGACGGAGTCTATGGCTACACCTTC. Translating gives CASSGLDGVYGYTF.

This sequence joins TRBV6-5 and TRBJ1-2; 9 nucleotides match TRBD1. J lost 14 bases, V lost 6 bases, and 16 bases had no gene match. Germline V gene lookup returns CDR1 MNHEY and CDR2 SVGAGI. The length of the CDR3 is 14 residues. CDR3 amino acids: CASSRDRERIWLTF. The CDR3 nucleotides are TGTGCCAGCAGCCGGGACAGGGAACGAATATGGCTAACCTTC.

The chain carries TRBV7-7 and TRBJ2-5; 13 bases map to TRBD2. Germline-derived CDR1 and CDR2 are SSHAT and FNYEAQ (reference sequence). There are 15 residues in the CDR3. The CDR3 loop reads CASGNGLAGEETQYF. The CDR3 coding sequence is TGTGCTAGCGGAAATGGACTAGCGGGAGAAGAGACCCAGTACTTC.

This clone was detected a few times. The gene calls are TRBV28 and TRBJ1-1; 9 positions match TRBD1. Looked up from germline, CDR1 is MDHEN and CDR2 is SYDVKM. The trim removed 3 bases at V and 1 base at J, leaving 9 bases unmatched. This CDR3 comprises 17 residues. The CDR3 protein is CASSFPGDREGNTEAFF. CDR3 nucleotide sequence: TGTGCCAGCAGTTTTCCGGGGGACAGGGAGGGGAACACTGAAGCTTTCTTT.

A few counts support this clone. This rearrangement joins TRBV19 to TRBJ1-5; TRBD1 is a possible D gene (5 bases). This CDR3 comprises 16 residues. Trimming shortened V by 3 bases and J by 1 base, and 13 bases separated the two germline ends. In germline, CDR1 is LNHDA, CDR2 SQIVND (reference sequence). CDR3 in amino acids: CASSIRTGGSNQPQHF. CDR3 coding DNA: TGTGCCAGTAGTATCCGAACAGGTGGGAGCAATCAGCCCCAGCATTTT. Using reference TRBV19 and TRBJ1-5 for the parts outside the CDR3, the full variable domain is DGGITQSPKYLFRKEGQNVTLSCEQNLNHDAMYWYRQDPGQGLRLIYYSQIVNDFQKGDIAEGYSVSREKKESFPLTVTSAQKNPTAFYLCASSIRTGGSNQPQHFGDGTRLSIL.

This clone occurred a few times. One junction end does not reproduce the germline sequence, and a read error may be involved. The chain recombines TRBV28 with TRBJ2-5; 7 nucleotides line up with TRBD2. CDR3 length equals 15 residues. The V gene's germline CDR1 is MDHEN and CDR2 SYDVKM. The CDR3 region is CASSLILGGGENQYF. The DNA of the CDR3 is TGTGCCAGCAGTTTAATCTTAGGCGGGGGAGAGAACCAGTACTTC.

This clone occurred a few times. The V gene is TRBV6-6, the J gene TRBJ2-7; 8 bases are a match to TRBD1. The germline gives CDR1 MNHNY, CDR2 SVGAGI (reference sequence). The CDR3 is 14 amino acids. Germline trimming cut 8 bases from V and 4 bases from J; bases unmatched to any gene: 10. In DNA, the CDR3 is TGTGCCAGCGGACAGGGAACATCGGTTTACGAGCAGTACGTC. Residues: CASGQGTSVYEQYV.